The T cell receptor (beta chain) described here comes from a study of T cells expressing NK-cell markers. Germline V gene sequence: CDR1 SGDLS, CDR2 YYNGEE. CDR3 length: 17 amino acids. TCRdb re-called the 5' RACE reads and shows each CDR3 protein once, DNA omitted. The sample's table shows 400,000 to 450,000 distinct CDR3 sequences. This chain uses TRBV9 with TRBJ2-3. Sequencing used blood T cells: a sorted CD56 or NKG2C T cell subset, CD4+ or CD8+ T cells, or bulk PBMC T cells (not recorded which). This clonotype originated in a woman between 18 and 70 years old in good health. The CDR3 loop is CASSQPPQARTTDTQYF.